This passage covers 27 T cell receptor beta chains from one sample sequenced in a study of PD-L1 blockade in urothelial cancer. Profiling relied on immunoSEQ multiplex PCR, and the TCRdb table lists in-frame clones only, not all of them. The sample lists about 38,000 clones, roughly 90% occurring once. The input for sequencing was PBMCs, taken around atezolizumab (anti-PD-L1) treatment. The receptor source for this set is a man aged 55-75 years with urothelial cancer.

The rearrangement uses TRBV5-1 and TRBJ2-1; 9 nucleotides match TRBD2. The germline CDR1 and CDR2 sequences are SGHRS and YFSETQ. CDR3 length: 16 amino acids. Trimming cost V 0 bases and J 4 bases; bases outside gene matches: 5. CDR3 sequence reads: CASSLVQTSGYNEQFF. DNA for the CDR3: TGCGCCAGCAGCTTGGTTCAGACTAGCGGTTACAATGAGCAGTTCTTC.

This clone was seen more than once but under ten times. The CDR3 spells CASSPTGTVAFF. In DNA form, the CDR3 reads TGTGCCAGCTCGCCGACAGGGACGGTAGCTTTCTTT. The rearrangement uses TRBV18 and TRBJ1-1, with 7 bases fitting TRBD1. V dropped 6 bases and J dropped 10; count of bases not matched to a gene: 8. Germline V gene lookup returns CDR1 KGHSH and CDR2 LQKENI. This CDR3 comprises 12 residues.

The V gene is TRBV5-4, the J gene TRBJ1-2; the D gene is possibly TRBD1 (6 bases). Trimming cost V 0 bases and J 0 bases, with 21 bases left between them. Per germline, CDR1 SGHNT and CDR2 YYREEE (reference sequence). CDR3 length equals 19 residues. The CDR3 is CASSLVVVGGVGSNYGYTF. CDR3 sequence (DNA): TGTGCCAGCAGCTTGGTGGTGGTAGGGGGTGTGGGGTCTAACTATGGCTACACCTTC.

This chain connects TRBV4-1 to TRBJ2-7, with TRBD1 matching 7 bases. Germline V lookup: CDR1 MGHRA, CDR2 YSYEKL. The CDR3 sequence is 16 residues long. The V and J ends lost 0 bases and 1 base, in that order; junction bases with no gene match: 6. DNA for the CDR3: TGCGCCAGCAGCCAAGAGGGACAGAGGGGGTCCTACGAGCAGTACTTC. Its protein product is CASSQEGQRGSYEQYF.

The V call is TRBV19, the J call TRBJ2-7; TRBD1 aligns across 8 bases. The V and J ends lost 3 bases and 2 bases, in that order; junction bases with no gene match: 9. Germline loops: CDR1 LNHDA, CDR2 SQIVND (reference sequence). The CDR3 extends over 16 amino acids. CDR3 protein: CASSIRGQAMAYEQYF. CDR3 in DNA: TGTGCCAGTAGTATCCGGGGACAGGCTATGGCCTACGAGCAGTACTTC.

The J gene is TRBJ1-2, the V gene TRBV10-3, with D maybe TRBD1 (5 bases). The CDR3 covers 15 residues. Trimming stripped 6 bases from V and 4 bases from J, with 18 bases between. Germline values: CDR1 ENHRY, CDR2 SYGVKD. CDR3 bases: TGTGCCATCAGGTTGCCCCAGGGAGGAGGCTATGGCTACACCTTC. As protein: CAIRLPQGGGYGYTF.

The chain carries TRBV19 and TRBJ1-1; D remains ambiguous. Germline CDR1 and CDR2: LNHDA and SQIVND (reference sequence). Trimming stripped 7 bases from V and 6 bases from J, with 9 bases between. CDR3 size: 11 residues. CDR3 in amino acids: CASTLAAEAFF. In DNA form, the CDR3 reads TGTGCCAGTACCCTCGCGGCTGAAGCTTTCTTT.

The chain is built from TRBV6-1 and TRBJ2-7, with D tentatively TRBD2 (6 bases). Germline CDR1 reads MNHNS; CDR2 reads SASEGT. The length of the CDR3 is 14 residues. The V end lost 3 bases, the J end lost 5 bases, and 14 bases lay between the germline ends. The CDR3 DNA sequence: TGTGCCAGCAGTGAGGAGGGATGGGTGGACGAGCAGTACTTC. It translates to CASSEEGWVDEQYF.

The chain carries TRBV7-3 and TRBJ2-2, with TRBD1 identical over 7 bases. The V gene's germline CDR1 is SGHTA and CDR2 FQGTGA. The CDR3 length is 14 residues. The junction had 4 bases not matched to a gene; V was cut back by 3 bases and J by 6 bases. CDR3 protein: CASSFQGEAGELFF. The CDR3 DNA follows: TGTGCCAGCAGCTTCCAGGGGGAAGCCGGGGAGCTGTTTTTT. The variable domain in full, with the rest retrieved from reference TRBV7-3 and TRBJ2-2, is GAGVSQTPSNKVTEKGKYVELRCDPISGHTALYWYRQSLGQGPEFLIYFQGTGAADDSGLPNDRFFAVRPEGSVSTLKIQRTERGDSAVYLCASSFQGEAGELFFGEGSRLTVL.

The chain carries TRBV7-8 and TRBJ2-2; 7 bases agree with TRBD2. This CDR3 has 17 amino acids. V was pared by 1 base and J by 0 bases, with 5 bases of the junction left unmatched. The V gene's germline CDR1 is SGHVS and CDR2 FQNEAQ. CDR3 DNA sequence: TGTGCCAGCAGCTTAGGGGCCCGGGGGGCGAACACCGGGGAGCTGTTTTTT. This encodes CASSLGARGANTGELFF. Variable domain in full (rest from reference TRBV7-8 and TRBJ2-2): GAGVSQSPRYKVAKRGQDVALRCDPISGHVSLFWYQQALGQGPEFLTYFQNEAQLDKSGLPSDRFFAERPEGSVSTLKIQRTQQEDSAVYLCASSLGARGANTGELFFGEGSRLTVL.

This chain joins TRBV14 and TRBJ1-1; D remains unclear. The germline V gene encodes CDR1 SGHDN and CDR2 FVKESK. Trimming pared 0 bases from V and 4 bases from J, leaving 9 bases between. The CDR3 is 14 residues long. CDR3 in DNA: TGTGCCAGCAGCCAAGAGTTGAGCGGCACTGAAGCTTTCTTT. This translates into CASSQELSGTEAFF.

The chain couples TRBV11-3 to TRBJ2-1; 11 nucleotides line up with TRBD2. The CDR3 extends over 16 amino acids. The V and J ends lost 5 bases and 5 bases, in that order; junction bases with no gene match: 8. Germline V gene sequence: CDR1 SGHNT, CDR2 YENEEA. The CDR3 here is CASSLGLAGLNNEQFF. In DNA, the CDR3 is TGTGCCAGCAGCCTAGGACTAGCGGGCCTAAACAATGAGCAGTTCTTC. The entire variable domain, with the rest obtained from reference TRBV11-3 and TRBJ2-1, is as follows: EAGVVQSPRYKIIEKKQPVAFWCNPISGHNTLYWYLQNLGQGPELLIRYENEEAVDDSQLPKDRFSAERLKGVDSTLKIQPAELGDSAVYLCASSLGLAGLNNEQFFGPGTRLTVL.

The chain has TRBV9 and TRBJ2-1, with a weak D call TRBD1 (6 bases). Per germline, CDR1 SGDLS and CDR2 YYNGEE. With 1 base removed from V and 4 bases from J, the gap between germline ends came to 9 bases. This CDR3 has 14 residues. The CDR3 here is CASSVTGQYNEQFF. Written as DNA, the CDR3 is TGTGCCAGCAGCGTAACAGGACAGTACAATGAGCAGTTCTTC.

The chain links TRBV4-3 to TRBJ2-7; D gene uncertain. Germline-derived CDR1 and CDR2 are LGHNA and YSLEER. Trimming left V 2 bases short and J 6 bases short, with 14 bases between. The CDR3 covers 14 residues. The CDR3 DNA is TGCGCCAGCAGCCAATCCCAGGTTCCTGGCGAGCAGTACTTC. The encoded protein is CASSQSQVPGEQYF.

V and J are TRBV18 and TRBJ2-3; D not resolved. Germline V gene lookup returns CDR1 KGHSH and CDR2 LQKENI. Trimming stripped 0 bases from V and 0 bases from J, with 7 bases between. The CDR3 runs to 15 residues. CDR3 protein: CASSPPSRSTDTQYF. As DNA, the CDR3 is TGTGCCAGCTCACCACCTTCGCGTAGCACAGATACGCAGTATTTT.

The CDR3 DNA sequence: TGTGCCAGCAGCTCCGGGACACCCTCCTACGAGCAGTACTTC. This encodes CASSSGTPSYEQYF. The J gene is TRBJ2-7, the V gene TRBV13; possible D gene TRBD1, 6 bases. There are 14 residues in the CDR3. Germline CDR1 PRHDT, CDR2 FYEKMQ (reference sequence). The V gene lost 4 bases and the J gene lost 0 bases, with 10 bases spanning the gap.

The genes are TRBV27 and TRBJ2-1; D ambiguous. With 0 bases removed from V and 2 bases from J, the gap between germline ends came to 11 bases. The CDR3 extends over 16 amino acids. Germline CDR1 reads MNHEY; CDR2 reads SMNVEV (reference sequence). In DNA form, the CDR3 reads TGTGCCAGCAGTTTATCCACCGGGTTTCCCTACAATGAGCAGTTCTTC. The encoded protein is CASSLSTGFPYNEQFF.

The chain is built from TRBV12-5 and TRBJ2-5; 12 bases are a match to TRBD2. Germline CDR1 and CDR2: LGHNT and FRNRAP. V lost 7 bases and J lost 5; bases outside the gene matches: 5. This CDR3 has 14 amino acids. The CDR3 bases are TGTGCTAGTGCTAGCGGGGGGGCCGGGGAGACCCAGTACTTC. It yields the protein CASASGGAGETQYF.

The chain couples TRBV28 to TRBJ2-5; 7 bases align to TRBD2. Germline V gene data show CDR1 as MDHEN and CDR2 as SYDVKM. The CDR3 spans 14 residues. The chain's CDR3 is CASASGGTGETQYF. In DNA, the CDR3 is TGTGCTAGCGCGTCCGGGGGGACGGGAGAGACCCAGTACTTC.

This clone was observed a handful of times. The chain is built from TRBV28 and TRBJ2-7, with no clear D. CDR3 length equals 13 residues. The germline V gene encodes CDR1 MDHEN and CDR2 SYDVKM. The germline V and J ends were trimmed by 3 bases and 7 bases, with 13 bases remaining between them. The CDR3, as DNA: TGTGCCAGCAGTTTCGACGTACTACGAGAGCAGTACTTC. This translates into CASSFDVLREQYF. The variable domain in full, completed from reference TRBV28 and TRBJ2-7, reads DVKVTQSSRYLVKRTGEKVFLECVQDMDHENMFWYRQDPGLGLRLIYFSYDVKMKEKGDIPEGYSVSREKKERFSLILESASTNQTSMYLCASSFDVLREQYFGPGTRLTVT.

For the CDR3, the DNA is TGTGCCAGTAGTATTCAGGGGATGAGCAATCAGCCCCAGCATTTT. It codes for CASSIQGMSNQPQHF. The chain joins TRBV19 to TRBJ1-5; D might be TRBD1 (6 bases). V was clipped by 3 bases and J by 1 base, with 10 bases between them. This CDR3 contains 15 residues. CDR1 is LNHDA and CDR2 is SQIVND in the germline V gene (reference sequence).

This clone was seen more than once but under ten times. J is TRBJ2-7 and V is TRBV5-1; the match to TRBD2 covers 12 bases. The CDR3 loop spans 17 amino acids. V dropped 0 bases and J dropped 5; count of bases not matched to a gene: 9. Germline CDR1 is SGHRS and CDR2 is YFSETQ. CDR3 loop: CASSLAGLAGGQNEQYF. The CDR3 DNA reads as TGCGCCAGCAGCTTGGCCGGGCTAGCGGGGGGGCAAAACGAGCAGTACTTC.

The CDR3 nucleotides are TGTGCCAGCAGCCCGAACCAACAAATGAGCACAGATACGCAGTATTTT. This translates into CASSPNQQMSTDTQYF. The chain uses TRBV7-6 and TRBJ2-3; D is uncertain. The CDR3 covers 16 residues. V shed 5 bases and J shed 0 bases, with 15 bases lying between them. In germline, CDR1 is SGHVS, CDR2 FNYEAQ.

The chain employs TRBV18 and TRBJ2-3; 8 nucleotides align to TRBD1. The CDR3 is made up of 16 amino acids. The J segment lost 2 bases and the V segment lost 6 bases, leaving 10 bases of the junction unmatched. CDR1 and CDR2 from the germline V gene are KGHSH and LQKENI. The chain's CDR3 is CASSLNGQGATDTQYF. In nucleotides, the CDR3 is TGTGCCAGCTCCTTGAACGGGCAGGGGGCCACAGATACGCAGTATTTT.

This chain joins TRBV19 and TRBJ2-1; 8 nucleotides match TRBD2. Germline loops: CDR1 LNHDA, CDR2 SQIVND (reference sequence). The V and J ends lost 3 bases and 4 bases, in that order; junction bases with no gene match: 5. The CDR3 has 15 residues. In nucleotides, the CDR3 is TGTGCCAGTAGTATGGGCGGGGGGCGGTACAATGAGCAGTTCTTC. As protein: CASSMGGGRYNEQFF.

This chain uses TRBV27 with TRBJ1-1; D ambiguous. Germline lookup yields CDR1 MNHEY and CDR2 SMNVEV (reference sequence). The CDR3 runs 11 residues. Trimming cost V 2 bases and J 11 bases, with 9 bases left between them. The CDR3 sequence: CASSLSFRAFF. For the CDR3, the DNA is TGTGCCAGCAGTTTAAGCTTCCGGGCTTTCTTT.

The chain employs TRBV19 and TRBJ2-5; D is possibly TRBD1 (6 bases). CDR1 and CDR2 from the germline V gene are LNHDA and SQIVND (reference sequence). This CDR3 contains 15 residues. V was shortened by 5 bases and J by 5 bases, with 18 bases between the two germline ends. DNA of the CDR3: TGTGCCAGTAGTGGGACCGGGACACAGCGGGAGACCCAGTACTTC. Its translation: CASSGTGTQRETQYF.